A single sample gave rise to the 2 T cell receptor beta chains below, sequenced in a study of T cells in Graves' hyperthyroidism and ophthalmopathy. Template material for amplifying TCR beta CDR3 regions consisted of RNA transcripts. The HTBI primer set drove a first-round RT-PCR of the TCR CDR3. TCRdb called the multiplex PCR reads again in MiXCR, with one record for every CDR3 protein. Among around 300,000 distinct CDR3 sequences, roughly 13% were seen once, and the ten largest hold 30% to 35%. What was sequenced was blood. The receptor set was obtained from a woman between 40 and 50 years old with Graves' ophthalmopathy.

This clonotype was seen a few times. The CDR3 region is CASGLTIGSSYNEQFF. The CDR3 DNA is TGTGCTAGTGGTCTTACCATAGGGAGCTCCTACAATGAGCAGTTCTTC. This chain connects TRBV12-5 to TRBJ2-1, with D perhaps matching TRBD2 (5 bases). CDR1 is LGHNT, CDR2 FRNRAP, per germline. With 5 bases removed from V and 0 bases from J, the gap between germline ends came to 14 bases. CDR3 length equals 16 residues.

This clonotype has a count of ten or more. V usage is TRBV19 and J usage is TRBJ1-5; no reliable D call. In germline, CDR1 is LNHDA, CDR2 SQIVND (reference sequence). The CDR3 has 15 residues. Deletions cut 7 bases from V and 2 bases from J, with 15 bases between. The CDR3 region is CASNHPLAGNQPQHF. DNA for the CDR3: TGTGCCAGTAATCACCCCTTAGCCGGCAATCAGCCCCAGCATTTT.